These T cell receptor beta chains were read from a single sample in a study of T cell repertoires in cytomegalovirus infection. TCRdb reprocessed the reads with MiXCR, giving one entry per CDR3 protein. Found here are 75,000 to 95,000 distinct CDR3 sequences, approximately 43% of them singletons; the top ten hold over 85%. For these receptors, no antigen is known. The sample consisted of CD8+ T cells from cultured PBMCs, taken from culture after CMV antigen stimulation. These TCRs come from a human donor in good health (CMV status not recorded). Some clones in this sample may be carry-over from other donors' samples. Each CDR3 is given with its conserved first and last residue. Each record gives: D gene, V gene, J gene, clone size, CDR3 protein, CDR3 DNA. D genes are given only for firm matches. Expanded clones get a size class; other rows say once, few or many, or leave the size out.

d_call: TRBD1
v_call: TRBV7-3
j_call: TRBJ1-1
clone_size: few
cdr3_aa: CASSADRKGEAFF
cdr3_nt: TGTGCCAGCAGCGCGGACAGGAAAGGTGAAGCTTTCTTT

d_call: -
v_call: TRBV7-9
j_call: TRBJ1-1
clone_size: -
cdr3_aa: CASEVSDTEAFF
cdr3_nt: TGTGCCAGCGAGGTTTCTGACACTGAAGCTTTCTTT

d_call: TRBD2
v_call: TRBV27
j_call: TRBJ2-1
clone_size: many
cdr3_aa: CASRTSGSMNEQFF
cdr3_nt: TGTGCCAGCAGAACTAGCGGGAGTATGAATGAGCAGTTCTTC

d_call: -
v_call: TRBV27
j_call: TRBJ2-5
clone_size: -
cdr3_aa: CASSFDSTETQYF
cdr3_nt: TGTGCCAGCAGTTTCGACAGTACGGAGACCCAGTACTTC

d_call: TRBD2
v_call: TRBV28
j_call: TRBJ2-7
clone_size: -
cdr3_aa: CASSLGLSGAYYEQYF
cdr3_nt: TGTGCCAGCAGTTTAGGGCTTAGCGGGGCCTACTACGAGCAGTACTTC

d_call: -
v_call: TRBV19
j_call: TRBJ1-1
clone_size: few
cdr3_aa: CASKSSMNTEAFF
cdr3_nt: TGTGCCAGTAAATCCTCTATGAACACTGAAGCTTTCTTT

d_call: -
v_call: TRBV6-1
j_call: TRBJ2-2
clone_size: -
cdr3_aa: CASRVRQTGAGELFF
cdr3_nt: TGTGCCAGCAGGGTTAGGCAGACCGGTGCCGGGGAGCTGTTTTTT

d_call: -
v_call: TRBV20-1
j_call: TRBJ2-7
clone_size: -
cdr3_aa: CSASPMDRVSSYEQYF
cdr3_nt: TGCAGTGCTAGCCCAATGGATCGGGTCAGCTCCTACGAGCAGTACTTC

d_call: -
v_call: TRBV12-3/TRBV12-4
j_call: TRBJ1-3
clone_size: few
cdr3_aa: CASSLTSSGNTIYF
cdr3_nt: TGTGCCAGCAGTTTAACGAGCTCTGGAAACACCATATATTTT

d_call: TRBD1
v_call: TRBV28
j_call: TRBJ2-7
clone_size: -
cdr3_aa: CASSFGTVTYEQYF
cdr3_nt: TGTGCCAGCAGTTTCGGGACAGTGACCTACGAGCAGTACTTC